This TCR beta chain emerged from a study of CD8 T cells in Susac syndrome. Comments on this clonotype: What it recognizes is unknown.

Included as multiple sclerosis controls were treatment-naive patients who had stable or active relapsing-remitting disease. TEMRA cells underwent FACS enrichment and CD8+ and CD4+ T cells underwent negative isolation. RNA amounts of about 0.45 to 1 ug underwent reverse transcription with random hexamers. The authors amplified TCR beta CDR3 across 54 Vbeta and 13 Jbeta using immunoSEQ multiplex PCR. MiXCR, run by TCRdb on the immunoSEQ multiplex PCR reads, gives a single entry per CDR3 protein. In the table there are around 200,000 distinct CDR3 sequences, roughly nine tenths of which are singletons. Study-level points and caveats: The study admitted that it had a relatively small number of individuals in its TCR sequencing and HLA analysis.

This clonotype originated in a human donor with multiple sclerosis. The sequenced sample consisted of CD8+ T cells from PBMCs.

The CDR3 protein is CASSPAGGGQPQHF. Here the CDR3 DNA reads TGTGCCAGCAGCCCGGCGGGGGGGGGTCAGCCCCAGCATTTT. This rearrangement joins TRBV7-9 to TRBJ1-5; weak D call: TRBD1 (5 bases). Germline V gives CDR1 SEHNR, CDR2 FQNEAQ (reference sequence). Between the trimmed V and J ends, which lost 5 bases and 6 bases, there was a span of 14 bases. The CDR3 is made up of 14 amino acids.